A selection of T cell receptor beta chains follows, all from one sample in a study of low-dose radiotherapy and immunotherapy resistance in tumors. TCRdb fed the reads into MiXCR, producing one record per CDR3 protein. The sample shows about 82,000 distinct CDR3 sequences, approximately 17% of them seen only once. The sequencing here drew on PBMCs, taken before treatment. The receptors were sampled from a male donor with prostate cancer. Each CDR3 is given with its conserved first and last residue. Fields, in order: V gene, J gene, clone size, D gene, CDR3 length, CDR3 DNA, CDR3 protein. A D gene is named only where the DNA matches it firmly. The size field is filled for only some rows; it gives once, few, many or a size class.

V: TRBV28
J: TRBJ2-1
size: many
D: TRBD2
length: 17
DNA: TGTGCCAGCAGAGGGACTAGCGGGATGGGGGGGTTTGTCCAGCAGTTCTTC
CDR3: CASRGTSGMGGFVQQFF

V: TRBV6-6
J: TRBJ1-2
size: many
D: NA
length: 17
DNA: TGTGCCAGCAGTTACCACAGGGAGCCAGAGATTCGCTATGGCTACACCTTC
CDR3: CASSYHREPEIRYGYTF

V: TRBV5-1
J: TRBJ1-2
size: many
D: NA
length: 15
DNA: TGCGCCAGCAGCCTGGGCACAGGGTTTGGCTATGGCTACACCTTC
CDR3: CASSLGTGFGYGYTF

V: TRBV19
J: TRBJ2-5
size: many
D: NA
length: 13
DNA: TGTGCCAGTAGTAGCGGGTTCCAAGAGACCCAGTACTTC
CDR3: CASSSGFQETQYF

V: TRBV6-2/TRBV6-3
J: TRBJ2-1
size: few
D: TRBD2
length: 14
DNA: TGTGCCAGCAGAGGACTAGCGGGGCAGGGTGAGCAGTTCTTC
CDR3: CASRGLAGQGEQFF

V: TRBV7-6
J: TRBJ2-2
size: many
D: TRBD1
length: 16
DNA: TGTGCCAGCAGCCCGAGACAGGGACCGAACACCGGGGAGCTGTTTTTT
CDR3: CASSPRQGPNTGELFF

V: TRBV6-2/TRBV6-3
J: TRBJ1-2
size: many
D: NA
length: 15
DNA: TGTGCCAGCACCACAGGGACTGAGGTTAACTATGGCTACACCTTC
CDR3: CASTTGTEVNYGYTF

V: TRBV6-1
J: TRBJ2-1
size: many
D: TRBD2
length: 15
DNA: TGTGCCAGCAGCCACTCTAGCGGGATAAACAATGAGCAGTTCTTC
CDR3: CASSHSSGINNEQFF

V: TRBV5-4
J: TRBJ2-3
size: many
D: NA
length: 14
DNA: TGTGCCAGCAGCTCTGGAGGGGCCGGAGATACGCAGTATTTT
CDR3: CASSSGGAGDTQYF

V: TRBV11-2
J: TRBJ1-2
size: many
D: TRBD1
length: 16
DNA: TGTGCCAGCAGCTTAGGACAGGGGACGTCCCTCTATGGCTACACCTTC
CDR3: CASSLGQGTSLYGYTF

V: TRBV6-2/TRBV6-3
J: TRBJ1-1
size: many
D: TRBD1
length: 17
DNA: TGTGCCAGCAGTGGGGGGGACAGGGGCTGGCAGAACACTGAAGCTTTCTTT
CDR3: CASSGGDRGWQNTEAFF

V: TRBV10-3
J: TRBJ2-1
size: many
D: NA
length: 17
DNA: TGTGCCGTACGGGGACGGGGGGCTAAGAGCTCCTACAATGAGCAGTTCTTC
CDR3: CAVRGRGAKSSYNEQFF

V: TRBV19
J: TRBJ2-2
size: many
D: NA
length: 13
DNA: TGTGCCAGTAGCGGGTACCACACCGGGGAGCTGTTTTTT
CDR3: CASSGYHTGELFF

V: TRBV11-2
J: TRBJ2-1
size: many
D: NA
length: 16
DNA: TGTGCCAGCAGCTCCACCCCGGGACAATTGCCTAATGAGCAGTTCTTC
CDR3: CASSSTPGQLPNEQFF

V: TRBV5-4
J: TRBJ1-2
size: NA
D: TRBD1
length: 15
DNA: TGTGCCAGCAGCTTGGCGGGACAGGGGGCCTATGGCTACACCTTC
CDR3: CASSLAGQGAYGYTF

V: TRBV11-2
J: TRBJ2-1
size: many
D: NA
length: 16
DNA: TGTGCCAGCAGCCGCGTAGGGGCTGGGTCCTACAATGAGCAGTTCTTC
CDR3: CASSRVGAGSYNEQFF

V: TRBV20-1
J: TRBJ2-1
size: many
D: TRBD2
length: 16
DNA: TGCAGTGCTGACCATGGACTAGCGGGAATGGGGAATGAGCAGTTCTTC
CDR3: CSADHGLAGMGNEQFF

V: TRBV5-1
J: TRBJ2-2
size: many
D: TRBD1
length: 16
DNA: TGCGCCAGCAGCTCAGGGACAGCCACGAACACCGGGGAGCTGTTTTTT
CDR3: CASSSGTATNTGELFF

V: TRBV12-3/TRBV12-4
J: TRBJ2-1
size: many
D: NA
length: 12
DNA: TGTGCGGCAGGGGTTTACAGGAATGAGCAGTTCTTC
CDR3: CAAGVYRNEQFF

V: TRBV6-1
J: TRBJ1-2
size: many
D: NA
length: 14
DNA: TGTGCCAGCAGTGAAGCCTGGAAGGGCTGGGGCTACACCTTC
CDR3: CASSEAWKGWGYTF

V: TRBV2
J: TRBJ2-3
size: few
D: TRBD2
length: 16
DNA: TGTGCCAGCAGTAAACTAGCGGGGTCTAGCACAGATACGCAGTATTTT
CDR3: CASSKLAGSSTDTQYF

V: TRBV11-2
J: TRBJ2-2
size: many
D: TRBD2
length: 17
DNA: TGTGCCAGCAGCTCCAGCGGGAGGACCTTGGGTACCGGGGAGCTGTTTTTT
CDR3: CASSSSGRTLGTGELFF

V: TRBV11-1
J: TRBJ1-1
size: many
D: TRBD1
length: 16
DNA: TGTGCCAGCAGCCCCACAGGACAGGGGGCTTATACTGAAGCTTTCTTT
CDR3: CASSPTGQGAYTEAFF

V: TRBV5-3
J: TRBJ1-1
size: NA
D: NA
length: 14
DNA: TGTGCCAGCAGCGTAGAGGGGGTGAACACTGAAGCTTTCTTT
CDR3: CASSVEGVNTEAFF

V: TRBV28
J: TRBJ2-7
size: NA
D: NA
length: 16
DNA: TGTGCCAGCAATTGGGGTGGAAGGGGCGGTTCCTACGAGCAGTACTTC
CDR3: CASNWGGRGGSYEQYF

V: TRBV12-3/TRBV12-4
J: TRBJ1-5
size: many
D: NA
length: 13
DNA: TGTGCCAGCAGTCAGGGGCGGGCTCAGCCCCAGCATTTT
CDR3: CASSQGRAQPQHF

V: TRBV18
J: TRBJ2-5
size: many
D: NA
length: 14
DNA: TGTGCCAGCTCACCGCGGGGAACTGGGGAGACCCAGTACTTC
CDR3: CASSPRGTGETQYF

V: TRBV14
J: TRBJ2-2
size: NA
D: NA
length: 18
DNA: NA
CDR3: CASNEGRLAGFTGELFFF

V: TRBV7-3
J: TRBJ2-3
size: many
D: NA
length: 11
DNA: TGTGCCAGCAGCTTGGGTCATACGCAGTATTTT
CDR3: CASSLGHTQYF

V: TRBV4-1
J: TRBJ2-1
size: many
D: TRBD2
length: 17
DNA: TGCGCCAGCAGCCAAGATGGTAGCGGGAGGTTCATCAATGAGCAGTTCTTC
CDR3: CASSQDGSGRFINEQFF

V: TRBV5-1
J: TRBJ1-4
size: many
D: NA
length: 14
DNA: TGCGCCAGCAGCTTCGGAAGAGGGGGTGAAAAACTGTTTTTT
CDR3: CASSFGRGGEKLFF

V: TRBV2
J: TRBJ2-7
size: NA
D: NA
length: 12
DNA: TGTGCCAGCAAAAGGGGCTCCTACGAGCAGTACTTC
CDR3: CASKRGSYEQYF

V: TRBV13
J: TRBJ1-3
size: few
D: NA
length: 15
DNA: TGTGCCAGCAGCTTGTCAGGGGCTTTTGGAAACACCATATATTTT
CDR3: CASSLSGAFGNTIYF

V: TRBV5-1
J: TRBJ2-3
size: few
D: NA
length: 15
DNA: TGCGCCAGCAGCTCTGATCGGCCCGACGCAGATACGCAGTATTTT
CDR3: CASSSDRPDADTQYF

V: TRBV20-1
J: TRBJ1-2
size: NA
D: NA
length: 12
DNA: TGCAGTGCTAGGGGGGGTCAACAGGTCTCACCCTTC
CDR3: CSARGGQQVSPF

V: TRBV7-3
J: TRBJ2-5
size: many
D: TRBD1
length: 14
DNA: TGTGCCAGCAGCGCGACAGGGGGCTTAGAGACCCAGTACTTC
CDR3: CASSATGGLETQYF

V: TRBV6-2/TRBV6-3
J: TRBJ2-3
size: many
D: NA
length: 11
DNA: TGTGCCAGCATGCGGGCAGATACGCAGTATTTT
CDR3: CASMRADTQYF

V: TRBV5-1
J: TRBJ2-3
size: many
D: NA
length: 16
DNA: TGCGCCAGCAGCTTGGTCGGTCGCAGGGTCGCGGATACGCAGTATTTT
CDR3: CASSLVGRRVADTQYF

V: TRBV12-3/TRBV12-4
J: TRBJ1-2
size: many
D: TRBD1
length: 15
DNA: TGTGCCAGCAGTCCCCGGGACAGGGGTGACTATGGCTACACCTTC
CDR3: CASSPRDRGDYGYTF

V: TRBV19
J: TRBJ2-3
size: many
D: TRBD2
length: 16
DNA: TGTGCCAGTAGTCTTCCTAGCGGGGAGAGCACAGATACGCAGTATTTT
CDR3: CASSLPSGESTDTQYF

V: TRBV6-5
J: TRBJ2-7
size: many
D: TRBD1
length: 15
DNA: TGTGCCAGCAGTTACTCCGGGACAGGGCCCTACGAGCAGTACTTC
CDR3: CASSYSGTGPYEQYF

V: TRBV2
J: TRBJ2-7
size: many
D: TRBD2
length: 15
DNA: TGTGCCAGTCGGGGAGGGGCAGGTGAACTCTACGAGCAGTACTTC
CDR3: CASRGGAGELYEQYF

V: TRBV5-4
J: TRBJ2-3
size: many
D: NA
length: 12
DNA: TGTGCCAGCAGTCCAAACACAGATACGCAGTATTTT
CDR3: CASSPNTDTQYF

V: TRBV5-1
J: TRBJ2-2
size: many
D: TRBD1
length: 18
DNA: TGCGCCAGCAGCTGGAGAACCGGGACAGGATATAACACCGGGGAGCTGTTTTTT
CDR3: CASSWRTGTGYNTGELFF

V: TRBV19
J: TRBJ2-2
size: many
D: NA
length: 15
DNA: TGTGCCAGTAGTCCTCAGGGGTTGAACACCGGGGAGCTGTTTTTT
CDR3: CASSPQGLNTGELFF

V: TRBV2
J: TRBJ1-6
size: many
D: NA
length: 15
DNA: TGTGCCAGCAACCGCCAGGGGAACGGCAATTCACCCCTCCACTTT
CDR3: CASNRQGNGNSPLHF

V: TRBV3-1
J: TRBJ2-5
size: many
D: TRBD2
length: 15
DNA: TGTGCCAGCTCTCCAGCGGGAGGGAGTTTAGAGACCCAGTACTTC
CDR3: CASSPAGGSLETQYF

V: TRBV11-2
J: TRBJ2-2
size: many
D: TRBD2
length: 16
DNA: TGTGCCAGCAGCTCCGGACTAGCGCTGAACACCGGGGAGCTGTTTTTT
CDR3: CASSSGLALNTGELFF

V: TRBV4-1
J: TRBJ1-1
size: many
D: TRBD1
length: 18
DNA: TGCGCCAGCAGCCAAGGGCTTGCCCGTCGAAGGACAGGGACTGAAGCTTTCTTT
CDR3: CASSQGLARRRTGTEAFF

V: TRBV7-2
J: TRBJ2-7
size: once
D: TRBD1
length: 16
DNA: TGTGCCAGCAGCTCTAACAGGGGTCGCATGGATTACGAGCAGTACTTC
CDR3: CASSSNRGRMDYEQYF

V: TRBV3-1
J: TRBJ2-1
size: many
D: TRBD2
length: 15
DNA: TGTGCCAGCAGCCAAGTTGCGGGGGGTGTCAATGAGCAGTTCTTC
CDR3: CASSQVAGGVNEQFF

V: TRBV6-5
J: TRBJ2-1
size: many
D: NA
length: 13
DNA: TGTGCCAGCAGTTATGGTGGGGGTAATGAGCAGTTCTTC
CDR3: CASSYGGGNEQFF

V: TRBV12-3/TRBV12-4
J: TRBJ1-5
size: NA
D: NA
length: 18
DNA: TGTGCCAGCAGTTTTTCTTTACGGCCCCAGGCAGGGTATCAGCCCCAGCATTTT
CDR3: CASSFSLRPQAGYQPQHF

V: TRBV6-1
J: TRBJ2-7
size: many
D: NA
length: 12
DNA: TGTGCCAGCAGTGTCTTCCCGGGCGAGCAGTACTTC
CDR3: CASSVFPGEQYF

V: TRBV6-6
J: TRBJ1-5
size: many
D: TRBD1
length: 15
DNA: TGTGCCAGCAGTTGGGGACAGGGGAGCAATCAGCCCCAGCATTTT
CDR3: CASSWGQGSNQPQHF

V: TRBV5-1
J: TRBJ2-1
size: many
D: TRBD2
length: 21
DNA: TGCGCCAGCAGCTTTATGCCGGGACTAGCGGGAGTTTCAGCGCGTTACAATGAGCAGTTCTTC
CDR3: CASSFMPGLAGVSARYNEQFF

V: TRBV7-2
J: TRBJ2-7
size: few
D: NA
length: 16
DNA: TGTGCCAGCAGCTTAGGGGTGGGGATAGGGCGCCACGAGCAGTACTTC
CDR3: CASSLGVGIGRHEQYF